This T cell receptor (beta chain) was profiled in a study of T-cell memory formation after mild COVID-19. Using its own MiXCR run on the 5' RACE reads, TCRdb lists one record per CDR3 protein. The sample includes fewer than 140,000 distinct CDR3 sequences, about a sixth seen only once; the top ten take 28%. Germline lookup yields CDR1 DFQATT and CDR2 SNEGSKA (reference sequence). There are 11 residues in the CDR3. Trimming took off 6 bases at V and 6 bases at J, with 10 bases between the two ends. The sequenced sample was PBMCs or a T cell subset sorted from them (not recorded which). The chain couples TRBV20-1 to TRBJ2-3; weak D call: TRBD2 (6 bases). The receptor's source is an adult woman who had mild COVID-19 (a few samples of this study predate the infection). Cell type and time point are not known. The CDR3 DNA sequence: TGCAGTGCCCGCGGGATGGATACGCAGTATTTT. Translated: CSARGMDTQYF.